This T cell receptor (beta chain) was identified in a study of regulatory T cells in long-lasting Graves disease. Documented time point: persistent/refractory GD, antithyroid drugs over 5 years with positive TRAb. PBMC-derived RNA was used for the TCR library. V lost 8 bases and J lost 4; bases outside the gene matches: 14. CDR3 length equals 16 residues. The germline gives CDR1 SGHAT, CDR2 FQNNGV. HTBI primers from iRepertoire and Arm-PCR of CDR3 regions yielded the TCR beta libraries. TCRdb independently ran MiXCR on the multiplex PCR reads; one entry per CDR3 protein. The repertoire has some 470,000 distinct CDR3 sequences, about 22% of them found once; the top ten carry over 6%.

The rearrangement links TRBV11-2 to TRBJ2-3; 8 nucleotides align to TRBD2. Sequencing was performed on peripheral blood mononuclear cells (PBMCs), taken when the disease was refractory, from a patient treated with antithyroid drugs. The clonotype was recovered from a female donor with Graves disease. CDR3 in DNA: TGTGCCAGCGCTACCCTCCGGGGGGGCGCTCCAGATACGCAGTATTTT. The encoded protein is CASATLRGGAPDTQYF.